This TCR beta chain was identified during a study of cytomegalovirus exposure and HLA in healthy donors. Concerning this clone itself: One end of the junction fails to match germline, which may point to a read error.

With 60 Vbeta and 13 Jbeta primers, the PCR was carried out. The data were produced by immunoSEQ multiplex PCR, yet TCRdb's version contains in-frame clones alone and is incomplete. Of under 200,000 clones listed, 75% to 85% are singletons. Sequences were obtained from PBMCs. This receptor was identified in a male donor in good health and CMV-seropositive.

The CDR3 DNA sequence: TGTGCCGGCAGTGAATACAGGACTAGCTATGGCTACACCTTC. Translating gives CAGSEYRTSYGYTF. The chain has TRBV2 and TRBJ1-2; possibly TRBD1 for D (5 bases). This CDR3 region has 14 residues. In germline, CDR1 is SNHLY, CDR2 FYNNEI.